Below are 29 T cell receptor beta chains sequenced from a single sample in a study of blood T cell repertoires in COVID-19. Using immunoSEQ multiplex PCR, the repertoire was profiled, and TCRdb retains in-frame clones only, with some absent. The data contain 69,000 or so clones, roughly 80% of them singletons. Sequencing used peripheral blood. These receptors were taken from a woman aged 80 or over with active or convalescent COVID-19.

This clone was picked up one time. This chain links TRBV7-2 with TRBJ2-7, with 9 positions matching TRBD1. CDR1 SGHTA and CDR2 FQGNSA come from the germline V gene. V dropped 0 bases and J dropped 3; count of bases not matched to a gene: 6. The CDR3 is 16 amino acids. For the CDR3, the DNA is TGTGCCAGCAGCTTAGCGTCACAGGGGGCCGTCTACGAGCAGTACTTC. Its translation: CASSLASQGAVYEQYF. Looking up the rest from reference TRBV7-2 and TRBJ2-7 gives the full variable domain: GAGVSQSPSNKVTEKGKDVELRCDPISGHTALYWYRQSLGQGLEFLIYFQGNSAPDKSGLPSDRFSAERTGGSVSTLTIQRTQQEDSAVYLCASSLASQGAVYEQYFGPGTRLTVT.

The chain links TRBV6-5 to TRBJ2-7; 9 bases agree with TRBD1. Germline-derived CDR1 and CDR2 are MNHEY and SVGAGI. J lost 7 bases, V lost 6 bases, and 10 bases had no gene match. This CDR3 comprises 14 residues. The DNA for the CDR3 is TGTGCCAGCAGCCCCGGGACAGGGAGGTTTGAGCAGTACTTC. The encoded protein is CASSPGTGRFEQYF.

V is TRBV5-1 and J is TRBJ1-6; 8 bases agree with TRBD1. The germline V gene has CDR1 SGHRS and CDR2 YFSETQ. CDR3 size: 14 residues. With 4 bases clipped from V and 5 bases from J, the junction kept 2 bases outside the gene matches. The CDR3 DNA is TGCGCCAGCAGCCTGGACAGGGATAATTCACCCCTCCACTTT. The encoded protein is CASSLDRDNSPLHF.

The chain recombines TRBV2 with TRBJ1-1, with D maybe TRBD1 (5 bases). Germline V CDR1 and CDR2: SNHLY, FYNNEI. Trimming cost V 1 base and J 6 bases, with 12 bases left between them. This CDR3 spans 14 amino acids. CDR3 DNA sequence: TGTGCCAGCAGTGAAGGGGGGACTCTATCTGAAGCTTTCTTT. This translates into CASSEGGTLSEAFF.

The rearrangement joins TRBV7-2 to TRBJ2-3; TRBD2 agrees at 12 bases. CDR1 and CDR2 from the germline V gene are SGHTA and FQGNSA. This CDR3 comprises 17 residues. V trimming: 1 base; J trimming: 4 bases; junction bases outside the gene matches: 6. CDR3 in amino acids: CASSLGLAGGLPDTQYF. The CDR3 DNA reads TGTGCCAGCAGCTTAGGGCTAGCGGGGGGGCTTCCAGATACGCAGTATTTT. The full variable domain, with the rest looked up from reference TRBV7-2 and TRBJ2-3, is GAGVSQSPSNKVTEKGKDVELRCDPISGHTALYWYRQSLGQGLEFLIYFQGNSAPDKSGLPSDRFSAERTGGSVSTLTIQRTQQEDSAVYLCASSLGLAGGLPDTQYFGPGTRLTVL.

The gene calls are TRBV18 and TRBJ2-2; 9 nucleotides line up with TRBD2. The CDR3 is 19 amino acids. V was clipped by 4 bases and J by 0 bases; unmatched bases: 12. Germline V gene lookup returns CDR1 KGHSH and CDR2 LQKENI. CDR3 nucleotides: TGTGCCAGCTCACTCCGGACTAGCGCTATCATAGCGAACACCGGGGAGCTGTTTTTT. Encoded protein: CASSLRTSAIIANTGELFF.

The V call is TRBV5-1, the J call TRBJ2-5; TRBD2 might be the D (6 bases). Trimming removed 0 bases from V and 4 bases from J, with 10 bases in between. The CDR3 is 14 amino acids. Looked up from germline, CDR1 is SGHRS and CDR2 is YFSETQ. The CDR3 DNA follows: TGCGCCAGCAGCTTGGGGCACGGGGGAGAGACCCAGTACTTC. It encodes CASSLGHGGETQYF.

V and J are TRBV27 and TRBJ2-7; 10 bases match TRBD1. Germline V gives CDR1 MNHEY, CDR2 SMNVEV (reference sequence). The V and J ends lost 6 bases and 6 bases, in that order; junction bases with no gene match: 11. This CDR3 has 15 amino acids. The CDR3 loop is CASRLGTGVLGEQYF. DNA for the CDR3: TGTGCCAGCAGGCTAGGGACAGGGGTTTTAGGCGAGCAGTACTTC.

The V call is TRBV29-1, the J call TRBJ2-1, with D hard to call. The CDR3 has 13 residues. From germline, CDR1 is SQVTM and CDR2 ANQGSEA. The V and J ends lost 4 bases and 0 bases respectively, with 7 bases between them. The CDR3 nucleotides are TGCAGCGTTGTAGTTAGCTCCTACAATGAGCAGTTCTTC. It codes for CSVVVSSYNEQFF.

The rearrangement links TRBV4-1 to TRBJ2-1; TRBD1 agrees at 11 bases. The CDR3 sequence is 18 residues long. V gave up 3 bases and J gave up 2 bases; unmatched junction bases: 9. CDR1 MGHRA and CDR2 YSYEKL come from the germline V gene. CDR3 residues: CASSQTGQGASTYNEQFF. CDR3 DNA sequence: TGCGCCAGCAGCCAGACAGGACAGGGGGCGTCAACCTACAATGAGCAGTTCTTC.

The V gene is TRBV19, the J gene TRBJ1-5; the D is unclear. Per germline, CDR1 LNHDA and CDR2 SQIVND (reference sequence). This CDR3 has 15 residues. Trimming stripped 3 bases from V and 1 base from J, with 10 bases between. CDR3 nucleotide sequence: TGTGCCAGTAGTATGGGTGCGGGGAGCAATCAGCCCCAGCATTTT. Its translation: CASSMGAGSNQPQHF. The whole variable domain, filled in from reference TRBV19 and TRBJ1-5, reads DGGITQSPKYLFRKEGQNVTLSCEQNLNHDAMYWYRQDPGQGLRLIYYSQIVNDFQKGDIAEGYSVSREKKESFPLTVTSAQKNPTAFYLCASSMGAGSNQPQHFGDGTRLSIL.

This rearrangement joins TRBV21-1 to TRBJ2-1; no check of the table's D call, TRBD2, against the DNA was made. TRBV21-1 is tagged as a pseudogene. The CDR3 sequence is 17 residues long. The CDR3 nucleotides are TGTGCCAGCAGCAAAGTAGGCGGATGGTATGCCAAGAATGAGCAGTTCTTC. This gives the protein CASSKVGGWYAKNEQFF.

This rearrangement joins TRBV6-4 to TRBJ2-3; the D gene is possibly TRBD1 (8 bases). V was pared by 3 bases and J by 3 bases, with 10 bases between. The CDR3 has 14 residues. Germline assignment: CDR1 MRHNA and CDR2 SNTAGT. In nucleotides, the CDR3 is TGTGCCAGCAGTGAACAGGGGGGGACAGATACGCAGTATTTT. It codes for CASSEQGGTDTQYF.

The CDR3 reads CAIVFRGSNSFDRAYGYTF. The CDR3 nucleotides are TGTGCTATAGTGTTTCGAGGGTCAAACTCCTTCGACAGGGCTTATGGCTACACCTTC. V gene TRBV19 combines with J gene TRBJ1-2; 7 nucleotides match TRBD1. The CDR3 is 19 residues long. CDR1 and CDR2 from the germline V gene are LNHDA and SQIVND (reference sequence).

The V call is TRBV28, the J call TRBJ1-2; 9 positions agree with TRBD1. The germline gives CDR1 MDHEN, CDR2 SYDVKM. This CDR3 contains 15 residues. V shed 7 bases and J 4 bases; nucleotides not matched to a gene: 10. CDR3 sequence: CASNIRDRDGYGYTF. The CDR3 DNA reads TGTGCCAGCAATATCCGGGACAGGGATGGCTATGGCTACACCTTC.

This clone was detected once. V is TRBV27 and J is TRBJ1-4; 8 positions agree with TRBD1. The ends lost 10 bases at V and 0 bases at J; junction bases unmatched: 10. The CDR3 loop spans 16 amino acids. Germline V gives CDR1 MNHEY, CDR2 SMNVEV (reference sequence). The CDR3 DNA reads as TGTGCCACCCCTAGAGGACAGGGAGCAACTAATGAAAAACTGTTTTTT. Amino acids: CATPRGQGATNEKLFF. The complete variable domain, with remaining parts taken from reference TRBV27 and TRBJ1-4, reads EAQVTQNPRYLITVTGKKLTVTCSQNMNHEYMSWYRQDPGLGLRQIYYSMNVEVTDKGDVPEGYKVSRKEKRNFPLILESPSPNQTSLYFCATPRGQGATNEKLFFGSGTQLSVL.

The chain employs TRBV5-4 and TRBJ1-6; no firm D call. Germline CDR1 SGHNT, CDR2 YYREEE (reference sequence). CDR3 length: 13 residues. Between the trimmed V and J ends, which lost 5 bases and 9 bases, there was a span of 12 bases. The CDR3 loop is CASRQDLGSPLHF. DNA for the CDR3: TGTGCCAGCAGGCAGGACTTGGGTTCACCCCTCCACTTT.

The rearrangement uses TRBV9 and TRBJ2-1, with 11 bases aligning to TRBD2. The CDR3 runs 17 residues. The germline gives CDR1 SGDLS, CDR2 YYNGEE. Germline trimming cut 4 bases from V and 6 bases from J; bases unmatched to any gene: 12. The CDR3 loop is CASSPGTSGAWGNEQFF. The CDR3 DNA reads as TGTGCCAGCAGCCCCGGGACTAGCGGAGCCTGGGGCAATGAGCAGTTCTTC.

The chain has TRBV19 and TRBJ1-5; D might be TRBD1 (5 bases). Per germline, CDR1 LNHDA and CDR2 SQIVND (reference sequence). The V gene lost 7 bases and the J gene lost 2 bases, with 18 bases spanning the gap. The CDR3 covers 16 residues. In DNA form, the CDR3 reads TGTGCCAGTATGCAGGTCCTTCGGGGGGGCAATCAGCCCCAGCATTTT. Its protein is CASMQVLRGGNQPQHF.

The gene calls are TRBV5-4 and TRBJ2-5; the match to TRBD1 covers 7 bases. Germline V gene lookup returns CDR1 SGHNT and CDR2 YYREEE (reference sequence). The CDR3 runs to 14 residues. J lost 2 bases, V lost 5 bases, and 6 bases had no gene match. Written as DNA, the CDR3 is TGTGCCAGCAGTCGGACAGGCGCGCAAGAGACCCAGTACTTC. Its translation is CASSRTGAQETQYF.

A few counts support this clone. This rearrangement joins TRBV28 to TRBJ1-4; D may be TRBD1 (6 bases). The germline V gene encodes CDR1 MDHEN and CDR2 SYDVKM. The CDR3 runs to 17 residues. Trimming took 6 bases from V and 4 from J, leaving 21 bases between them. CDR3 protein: CASRPRGQLPINEKLFF. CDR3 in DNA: TGTGCCAGCAGACCCCGGGGACAACTGCCTATTAATGAAAAACTGTTTTTT.

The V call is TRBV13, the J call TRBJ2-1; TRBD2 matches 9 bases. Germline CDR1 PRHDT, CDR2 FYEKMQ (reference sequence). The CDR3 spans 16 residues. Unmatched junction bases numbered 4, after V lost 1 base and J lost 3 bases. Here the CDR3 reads CASSLDLAGFYNEQFF. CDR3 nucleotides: TGTGCCAGCAGCTTAGACCTAGCGGGGTTCTACAATGAGCAGTTCTTC. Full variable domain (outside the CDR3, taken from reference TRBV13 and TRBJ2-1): AAGVIQSPRHLIKEKRETATLKCYPIPRHDTVYWYQQGPGQDPQFLISFYEKMQSDKGSIPDRFSAQQFSDYHSELNMSSLELGDSALYFCASSLDLAGFYNEQFFGPGTRLTVL.

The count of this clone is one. CDR3 protein: CASSRVGGTGELFF. The CDR3 bases are TGTGCCAGCAGCAGAGTGGGGGGAACCGGGGAGCTGTTTTTT. The gene calls are TRBV11-2 and TRBJ2-2; TRBD2 is a possible D gene (6 bases). Looked up from germline, CDR1 is SGHAT and CDR2 is FQNNGV. Trimming cost V 5 bases and J 5 bases, with 12 bases left between them. The CDR3 runs 14 residues.

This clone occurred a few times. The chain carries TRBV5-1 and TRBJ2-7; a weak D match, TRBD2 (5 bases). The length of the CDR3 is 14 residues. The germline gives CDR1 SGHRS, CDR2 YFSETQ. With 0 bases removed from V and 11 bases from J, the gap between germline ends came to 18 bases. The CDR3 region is CASSLVGVLTTEYF. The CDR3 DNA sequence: TGCGCCAGCAGCTTGGTGGGAGTACTCACCACCGAGTACTTC.

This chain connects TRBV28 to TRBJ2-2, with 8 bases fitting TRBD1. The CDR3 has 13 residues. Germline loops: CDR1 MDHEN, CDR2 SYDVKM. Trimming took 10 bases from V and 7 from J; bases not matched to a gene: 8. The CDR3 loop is CATWTGNGGELFF. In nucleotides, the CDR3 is TGTGCCACCTGGACAGGGAACGGCGGGGAGCTGTTTTTT.

CDR3 protein: CASSAYDGRGGGTDTQYF. The DNA of the CDR3 is TGTGCCAGCAGTGCCTACGATGGGCGGGGGGGAGGTACAGATACGCAGTATTTT. The chain employs TRBV2 and TRBJ2-3; TRBD2 matches at 9 bases. Germline CDR1 and CDR2: SNHLY and FYNNEI. CDR3 size: 18 residues. V gave up 4 bases and J gave up 3 bases; unmatched junction bases: 14.

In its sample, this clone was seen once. The CDR3 coding sequence is TGTGCCAGCTCTGGACTAGCGGGGACCGGGGAGCTGTTTTTT. It yields the protein CASSGLAGTGELFF. This chain uses TRBV18 with TRBJ2-2; 12 bases align to TRBD2. This CDR3 is built from 14 residues. Germline CDR1 is KGHSH and CDR2 is LQKENI. The J segment lost 5 bases and the V segment lost 6 bases, leaving 1 base of the junction unmatched.

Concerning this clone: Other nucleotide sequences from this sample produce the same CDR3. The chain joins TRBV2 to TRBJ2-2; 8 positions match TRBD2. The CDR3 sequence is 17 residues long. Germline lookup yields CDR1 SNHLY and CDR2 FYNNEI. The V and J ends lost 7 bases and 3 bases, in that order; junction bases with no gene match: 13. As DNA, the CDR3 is TGTGCCAGCACCCGGGCCGGGGGGGGCGTGGACACCGGGGAGCTGTTTTTT. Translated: CASTRAGGGVDTGELFF.

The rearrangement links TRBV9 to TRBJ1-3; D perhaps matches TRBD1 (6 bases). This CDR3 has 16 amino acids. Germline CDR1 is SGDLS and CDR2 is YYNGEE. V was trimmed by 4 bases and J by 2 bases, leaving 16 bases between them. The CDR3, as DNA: TGTGCCAGCAGCCCTCTCCGCAGGGGTACTGGAAACACCATATATTTT. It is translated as CASSPLRRGTGNTIYF.